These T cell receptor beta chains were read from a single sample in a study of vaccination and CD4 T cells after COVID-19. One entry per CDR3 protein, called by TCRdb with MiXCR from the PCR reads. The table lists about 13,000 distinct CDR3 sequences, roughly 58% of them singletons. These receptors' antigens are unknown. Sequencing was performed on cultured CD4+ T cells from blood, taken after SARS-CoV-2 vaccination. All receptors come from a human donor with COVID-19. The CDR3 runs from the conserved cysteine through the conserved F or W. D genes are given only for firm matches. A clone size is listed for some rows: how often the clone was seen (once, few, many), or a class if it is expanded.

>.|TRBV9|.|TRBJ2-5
CASSVGGSHYQETQYF
TGTGCCAGCAGCGTAGGAGGCAGTCACTACCAAGAGACCCAGTACTTC
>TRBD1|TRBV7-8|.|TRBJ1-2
CASSLRGTAERGYTF
TGTGCCAGCAGCTTAAGGGGGACAGCCGAACGAGGCTACACCTTC
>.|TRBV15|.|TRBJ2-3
CATSRDLADTQYF
TGTGCCACCAGCAGAGATCTAGCAGATACGCAGTATTTT
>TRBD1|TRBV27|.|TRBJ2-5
CAGQGRCETQYF
TGTGCCGGACAGGGCCGTTGCGAGACCCAGTACTTC
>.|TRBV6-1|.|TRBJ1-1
CVSSGDMNTEAFF
TGTGTCAGCAGTGGGGACATGAACACTGAAGCTTTCTTT
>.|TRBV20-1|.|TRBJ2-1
CSARRDEQFF
TGCAGTGCCCGGCGGGATGAGCAGTTCTTC
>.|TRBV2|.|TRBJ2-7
CASIPRSREDEQYF
TGTGCCAGCATCCCTAGGAGCAGGGAGGACGAGCAGTACTTC
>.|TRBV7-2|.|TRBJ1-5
CASSLRRQGGSGEPQHF
TGTGCCAGCAGCTTAAGAAGGCAGGGAGGGTCGGGGGAGCCCCAGCATTTT
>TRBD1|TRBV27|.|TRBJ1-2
CASSSTGTPYGYTF
TGTGCCAGCAGTTCGACAGGGACCCCCTATGGCTACACCTTC
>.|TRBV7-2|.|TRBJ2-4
CASSLLWEGARAKNIQYF
TGTGCCAGCAGCTTATTGTGGGAGGGGGCGCGGGCCAAAAACATTCAGTACTTC
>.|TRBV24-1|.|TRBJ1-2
CATSDFRGGYTF
TGTGCCACCAGTGATTTCAGGGGTGGCTACACCTTC
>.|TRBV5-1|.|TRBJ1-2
CASSLSGGYGYTF
TGCGCCAGCAGCTTGTCGGGCGGCTATGGCTACACCTTC
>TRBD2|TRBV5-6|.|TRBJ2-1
CASSLNGGASEQFF
TGTGCCAGCAGCTTGAACGGGGGGGCCTCTGAGCAGTTCTTC
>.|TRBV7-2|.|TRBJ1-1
CASSSPHGQPRVGTEAFF
TGTGCCAGCAGCTCCCCTCACGGACAGCCAAGGGTAGGCACTGAAGCTTTCTTT
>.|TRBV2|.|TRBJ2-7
CASSEVTAPYEQYF
TGTGCCAGCAGTGAAGTGACAGCTCCCTACGAGCAGTACTTC
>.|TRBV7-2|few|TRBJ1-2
CASSPGLYGYTF
TGTGCCAGCAGCCCAGGACTGTATGGCTACACCTTC
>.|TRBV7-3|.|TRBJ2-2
CASSQVANTGELFF
TGTGCCAGCAGCCAGGTCGCGAACACCGGGGAGCTGTTTTTT
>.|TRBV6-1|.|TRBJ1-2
CANANSGDGYTF
TGTGCCAACGCTAATTCAGGGGACGGCTACACCTTC
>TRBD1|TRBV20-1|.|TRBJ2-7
CSAPGTGHGEQYF
TGCAGTGCCCCTGGGACAGGGCACGGGGAGCAGTACTTC
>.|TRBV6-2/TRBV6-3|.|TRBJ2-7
CASRSVEQYF
TGTGCCAGCAGGAGCGTTGAGCAGTACTTC
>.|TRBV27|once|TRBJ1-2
CASKFPGPPGGGYTF
TGTGCCAGCAAGTTCCCCGGGCCGCCGGGAGGAGGCTACACCTTC
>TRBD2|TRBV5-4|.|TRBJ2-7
CASSLDGGGAFEQYF
TGTGCCAGCAGCTTGGACGGCGGGGGGGCCTTCGAGCAGTACTTC
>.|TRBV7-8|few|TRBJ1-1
CASSYSGGLNTEAFF
TGTGCCAGCAGCTACTCGGGTGGGTTGAACACTGAAGCTTTCTTT
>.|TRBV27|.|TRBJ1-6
CASSLNRDTRPSPLHF
TGTGCCAGCAGTCTAAACCGGGACACGAGACCTTCACCCCTCCACTTT
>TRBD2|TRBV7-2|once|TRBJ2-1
CASNLLAGPHNEQFF
TGTGCCAGCAACTTACTAGCGGGACCTCACAATGAGCAGTTCTTC
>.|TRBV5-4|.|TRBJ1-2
CASSLDNRNGYGYTF
TGTGCCAGCAGCTTGGATAACAGAAATGGCTATGGCTACACCTTC
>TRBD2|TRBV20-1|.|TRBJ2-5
CSARTSGGTGKTQYF
TGCAGTGCTAGAACTAGCGGGGGGACTGGAAAGACCCAGTACTTC